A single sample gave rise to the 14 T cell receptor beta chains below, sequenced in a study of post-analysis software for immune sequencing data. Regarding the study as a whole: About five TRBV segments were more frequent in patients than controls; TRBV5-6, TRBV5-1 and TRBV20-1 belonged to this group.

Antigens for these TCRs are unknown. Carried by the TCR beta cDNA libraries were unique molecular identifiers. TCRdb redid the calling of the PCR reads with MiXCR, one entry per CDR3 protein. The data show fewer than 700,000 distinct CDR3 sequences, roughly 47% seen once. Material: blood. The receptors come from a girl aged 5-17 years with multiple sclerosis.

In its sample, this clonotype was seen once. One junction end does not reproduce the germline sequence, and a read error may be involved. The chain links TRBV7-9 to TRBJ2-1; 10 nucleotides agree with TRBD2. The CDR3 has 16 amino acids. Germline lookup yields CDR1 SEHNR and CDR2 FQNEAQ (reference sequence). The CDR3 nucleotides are TGTGCCAACAGCTTTGAGACGGTAGCGGGAGGTACTGAGCAGTTCTTC. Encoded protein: CANSFETVAGGTEQFF. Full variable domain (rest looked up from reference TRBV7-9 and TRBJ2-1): DTGVSQNPRHKITKRGQNVTFRCDPISEHNRLYWYRQTLGQGPEFLTYFQNEAQLEKSRLLSDRFSAERPKGSFSTLEIQRTEQGDSAMYLCANSFETVAGGTEQFFGPGTRLTVL.

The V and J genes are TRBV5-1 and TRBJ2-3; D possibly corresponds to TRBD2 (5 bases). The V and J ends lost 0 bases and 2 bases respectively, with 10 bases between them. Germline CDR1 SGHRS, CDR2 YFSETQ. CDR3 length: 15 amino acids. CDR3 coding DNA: TGCGCCAGCAGCTTGGGTAGGAGGCCCACAGATACGCAGTATTTT. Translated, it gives CASSLGRRPTDTQYF.

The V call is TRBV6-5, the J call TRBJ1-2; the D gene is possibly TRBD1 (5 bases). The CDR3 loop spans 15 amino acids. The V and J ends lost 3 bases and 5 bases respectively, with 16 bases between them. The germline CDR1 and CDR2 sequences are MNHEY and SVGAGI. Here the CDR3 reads CASSYGASPSYGYTF. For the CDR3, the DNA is TGTGCCAGCAGTTATGGGGCTAGCCCGTCATATGGCTACACCTTC.

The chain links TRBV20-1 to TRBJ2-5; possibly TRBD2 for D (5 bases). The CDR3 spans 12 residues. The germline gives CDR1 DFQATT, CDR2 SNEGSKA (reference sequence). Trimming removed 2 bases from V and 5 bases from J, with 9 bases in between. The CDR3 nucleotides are TGCAGTGCTAGAAGGAGGATGGAGACCCAGTACTTC. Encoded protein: CSARRRMETQYF.

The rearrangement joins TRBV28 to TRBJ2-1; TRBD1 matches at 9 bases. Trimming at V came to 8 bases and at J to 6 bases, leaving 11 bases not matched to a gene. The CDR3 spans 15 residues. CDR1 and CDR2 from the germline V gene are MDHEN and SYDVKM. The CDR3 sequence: CASLTTGQGSNEQFF. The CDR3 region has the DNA TGTGCCAGCCTGACGACGGGACAGGGATCCAATGAGCAGTTCTTC. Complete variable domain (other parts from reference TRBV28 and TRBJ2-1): DVKVTQSSRYLVKRTGEKVFLECVQDMDHENMFWYRQDPGLGLRLIYFSYDVKMKEKGDIPEGYSVSREKKERFSLILESASTNQTSMYLCASLTTGQGSNEQFFGPGTRLTVL.

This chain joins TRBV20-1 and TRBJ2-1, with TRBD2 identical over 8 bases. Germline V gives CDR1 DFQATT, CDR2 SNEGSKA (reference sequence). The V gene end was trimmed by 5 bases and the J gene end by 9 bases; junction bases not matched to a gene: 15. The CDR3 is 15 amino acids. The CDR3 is CSAYSGGGTGGEQFF. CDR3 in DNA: TGCAGTGCTTATTCGGGAGGGGGGACTGGGGGTGAGCAGTTCTTC.

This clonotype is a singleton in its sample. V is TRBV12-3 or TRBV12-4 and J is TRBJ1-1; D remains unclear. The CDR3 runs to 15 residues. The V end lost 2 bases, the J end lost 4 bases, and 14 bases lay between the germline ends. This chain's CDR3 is CASSLSKAGPTEAFF. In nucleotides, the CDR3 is TGTGCCAGCAGTTTAAGCAAGGCAGGACCCACTGAAGCTTTCTTT.

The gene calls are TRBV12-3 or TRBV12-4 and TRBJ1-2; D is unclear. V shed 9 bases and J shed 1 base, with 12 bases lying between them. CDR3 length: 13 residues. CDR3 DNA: TGTGCCAGTAGTGTCCTCCTTAACTATGGCTACACCTTC. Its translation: CASSVLLNYGYTF.

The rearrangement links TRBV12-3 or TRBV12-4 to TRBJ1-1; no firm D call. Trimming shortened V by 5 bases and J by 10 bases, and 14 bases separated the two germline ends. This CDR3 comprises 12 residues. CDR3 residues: CASSLGGVAAFF. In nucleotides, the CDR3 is TGTGCCAGCAGTCTTGGCGGGGTCGCAGCTTTCTTT.

The chain's CDR3 is CASTPREATYEQYF. CDR3 coding DNA: TGTGCCAGCACCCCACGGGAGGCGACCTACGAGCAGTACTTC. The J gene is TRBJ2-7, the V gene TRBV2, with 7 nucleotides matching TRBD2. CDR3 length: 14 residues. Germline loops: CDR1 SNHLY, CDR2 FYNNEI. V gave up 7 bases and J gave up 2 bases; unmatched junction bases: 8.

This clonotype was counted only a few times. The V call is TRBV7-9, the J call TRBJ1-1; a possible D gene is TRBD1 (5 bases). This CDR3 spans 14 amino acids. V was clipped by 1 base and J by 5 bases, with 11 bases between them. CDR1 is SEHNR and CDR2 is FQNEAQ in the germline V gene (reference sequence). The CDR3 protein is CASSLEGTWTEAFF. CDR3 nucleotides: TGTGCCAGCAGCTTAGAGGGGACGTGGACTGAAGCTTTCTTT.

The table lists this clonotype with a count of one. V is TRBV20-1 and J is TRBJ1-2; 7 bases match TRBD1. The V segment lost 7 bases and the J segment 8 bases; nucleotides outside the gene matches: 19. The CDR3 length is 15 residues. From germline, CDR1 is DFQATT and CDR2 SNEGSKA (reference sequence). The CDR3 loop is CSVERTTGAKSGYTF. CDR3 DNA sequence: TGCAGTGTCGAGAGGACTACAGGGGCGAAATCAGGCTACACCTTC.

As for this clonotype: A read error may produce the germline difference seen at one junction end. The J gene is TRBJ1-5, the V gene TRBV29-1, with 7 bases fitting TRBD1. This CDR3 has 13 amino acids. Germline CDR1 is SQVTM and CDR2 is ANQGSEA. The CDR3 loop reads CSVEGTAGQPQHF. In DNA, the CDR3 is TGCAGTGTTGAAGGGACAGCAGGTCAGCCCCAGCATTTT.

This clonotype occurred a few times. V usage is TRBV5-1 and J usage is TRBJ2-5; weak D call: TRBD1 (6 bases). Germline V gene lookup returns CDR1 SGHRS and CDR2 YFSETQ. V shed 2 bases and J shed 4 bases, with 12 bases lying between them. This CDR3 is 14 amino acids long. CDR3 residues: CASSLLDSPETQYF. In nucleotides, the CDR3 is TGCGCCAGCAGCTTATTGGACAGTCCAGAGACCCAGTACTTC.